Below, 2 T cell receptor beta chains from the same sample are listed, as sequenced in a study of T cell changes during pregnancy in multiple sclerosis. Some clones are missing from TCRdb's copy, which holds only in-frame ones; the method was immunoSEQ multiplex PCR. The top ten hold less than 3.5% of the sample, which has about 59,000 clones, roughly 90% seen once. The sequencing used peripheral blood, collected in the third trimester of pregnancy. All receptors come from a female donor in good health, enrolled as a control in a pregnancy study.

The gene calls are TRBV7-2 and TRBJ2-7, with 9 bases that match TRBD2. The CDR3 has 16 residues. V trimming: 1 base; J trimming: 5 bases; junction bases outside the gene matches: 9. Germline V gene data show CDR1 as SGHTA and CDR2 as FQGNSA. Here the CDR3 DNA reads TGTGCCAGCAGCTTAGATTCGACTAGCGGAAGAAACGAGCAGTACTTC. Amino acid sequence: CASSLDSTSGRNEQYF. The full variable domain, in which reference TRBV7-2 and TRBJ2-7 provide the parts outside the CDR3, is GAGVSQSPSNKVTEKGKDVELRCDPISGHTALYWYRQSLGQGLEFLIYFQGNSAPDKSGLPSDRFSAERTGGSVSTLTIQRTQQEDSAVYLCASSLDSTSGRNEQYFGPGTRLTVT.

This clone was counted a single time. The V call is TRBV19, the J call TRBJ1-1, with 7 bases fitting TRBD1. V was pared by 3 bases and J by 2 bases, with 6 bases of the junction left unmatched. This CDR3 is built from 15 residues. Per the germline V gene, CDR1 is LNHDA and CDR2 is SQIVND (reference sequence). Here the CDR3 DNA reads TGTGCCAGTAGTATGGGACAGATCATAAACACTGAAGCTTTCTTT. Translating gives CASSMGQIINTEAFF.